The 3 T cell receptor beta chains listed next were all sequenced from one sample in a study of cytomegalovirus exposure and HLA in healthy donors. Some clones are missing from TCRdb's copy, which holds only in-frame ones; the method was immunoSEQ multiplex PCR. The sample includes 120,000 or so clones, approximately 90% of them seen just once. What was sequenced was PBMCs. These receptors were taken from a woman under 30 in good health and CMV-seronegative.

The V gene is TRBV30, the J gene TRBJ2-1; 11 bases map to TRBD2. CDR3 length: 14 amino acids. V lost 3 bases to trimming and J lost 4 bases; unmatched junction nucleotides: 2. CDR1 is GTSNPN and CDR2 is SVGIG in the germline V gene (reference sequence). The CDR3 region is CAWRLAGAYNEQFF. The CDR3 nucleotides read TGTGCCTGGAGACTAGCGGGAGCGTACAATGAGCAGTTCTTC.

In regard to this clone: The junction departs from the called germline gene at one end, perhaps through a read error. V and J are TRBV7-7 and TRBJ2-5; 9 bases are a match to TRBD1. This CDR3 has 14 residues. Germline loops: CDR1 SSHAT, CDR2 FNYEAQ (reference sequence). The CDR3 DNA is TGTGCTAGCAGCCGGACAGGGGTACAAGAGACCCAGTACTTC. Translated: CASSRTGVQETQYF.

Judged by abundance, this clone is medium-sized. The rearrangement joins TRBV7-6 to TRBJ2-1; a possible D gene is TRBD1 (6 bases). Trimming pared 5 bases from V and 4 bases from J, leaving 18 bases between. The germline CDR1 and CDR2 sequences are SGHVS and FNYEAQ. The CDR3 runs to 16 residues. The CDR3 nucleotides are TGTGCCAGCAGCCTCCATGACAGGTTGAGATACAATGAGCAGTTCTTC. This codes for CASSLHDRLRYNEQFF.